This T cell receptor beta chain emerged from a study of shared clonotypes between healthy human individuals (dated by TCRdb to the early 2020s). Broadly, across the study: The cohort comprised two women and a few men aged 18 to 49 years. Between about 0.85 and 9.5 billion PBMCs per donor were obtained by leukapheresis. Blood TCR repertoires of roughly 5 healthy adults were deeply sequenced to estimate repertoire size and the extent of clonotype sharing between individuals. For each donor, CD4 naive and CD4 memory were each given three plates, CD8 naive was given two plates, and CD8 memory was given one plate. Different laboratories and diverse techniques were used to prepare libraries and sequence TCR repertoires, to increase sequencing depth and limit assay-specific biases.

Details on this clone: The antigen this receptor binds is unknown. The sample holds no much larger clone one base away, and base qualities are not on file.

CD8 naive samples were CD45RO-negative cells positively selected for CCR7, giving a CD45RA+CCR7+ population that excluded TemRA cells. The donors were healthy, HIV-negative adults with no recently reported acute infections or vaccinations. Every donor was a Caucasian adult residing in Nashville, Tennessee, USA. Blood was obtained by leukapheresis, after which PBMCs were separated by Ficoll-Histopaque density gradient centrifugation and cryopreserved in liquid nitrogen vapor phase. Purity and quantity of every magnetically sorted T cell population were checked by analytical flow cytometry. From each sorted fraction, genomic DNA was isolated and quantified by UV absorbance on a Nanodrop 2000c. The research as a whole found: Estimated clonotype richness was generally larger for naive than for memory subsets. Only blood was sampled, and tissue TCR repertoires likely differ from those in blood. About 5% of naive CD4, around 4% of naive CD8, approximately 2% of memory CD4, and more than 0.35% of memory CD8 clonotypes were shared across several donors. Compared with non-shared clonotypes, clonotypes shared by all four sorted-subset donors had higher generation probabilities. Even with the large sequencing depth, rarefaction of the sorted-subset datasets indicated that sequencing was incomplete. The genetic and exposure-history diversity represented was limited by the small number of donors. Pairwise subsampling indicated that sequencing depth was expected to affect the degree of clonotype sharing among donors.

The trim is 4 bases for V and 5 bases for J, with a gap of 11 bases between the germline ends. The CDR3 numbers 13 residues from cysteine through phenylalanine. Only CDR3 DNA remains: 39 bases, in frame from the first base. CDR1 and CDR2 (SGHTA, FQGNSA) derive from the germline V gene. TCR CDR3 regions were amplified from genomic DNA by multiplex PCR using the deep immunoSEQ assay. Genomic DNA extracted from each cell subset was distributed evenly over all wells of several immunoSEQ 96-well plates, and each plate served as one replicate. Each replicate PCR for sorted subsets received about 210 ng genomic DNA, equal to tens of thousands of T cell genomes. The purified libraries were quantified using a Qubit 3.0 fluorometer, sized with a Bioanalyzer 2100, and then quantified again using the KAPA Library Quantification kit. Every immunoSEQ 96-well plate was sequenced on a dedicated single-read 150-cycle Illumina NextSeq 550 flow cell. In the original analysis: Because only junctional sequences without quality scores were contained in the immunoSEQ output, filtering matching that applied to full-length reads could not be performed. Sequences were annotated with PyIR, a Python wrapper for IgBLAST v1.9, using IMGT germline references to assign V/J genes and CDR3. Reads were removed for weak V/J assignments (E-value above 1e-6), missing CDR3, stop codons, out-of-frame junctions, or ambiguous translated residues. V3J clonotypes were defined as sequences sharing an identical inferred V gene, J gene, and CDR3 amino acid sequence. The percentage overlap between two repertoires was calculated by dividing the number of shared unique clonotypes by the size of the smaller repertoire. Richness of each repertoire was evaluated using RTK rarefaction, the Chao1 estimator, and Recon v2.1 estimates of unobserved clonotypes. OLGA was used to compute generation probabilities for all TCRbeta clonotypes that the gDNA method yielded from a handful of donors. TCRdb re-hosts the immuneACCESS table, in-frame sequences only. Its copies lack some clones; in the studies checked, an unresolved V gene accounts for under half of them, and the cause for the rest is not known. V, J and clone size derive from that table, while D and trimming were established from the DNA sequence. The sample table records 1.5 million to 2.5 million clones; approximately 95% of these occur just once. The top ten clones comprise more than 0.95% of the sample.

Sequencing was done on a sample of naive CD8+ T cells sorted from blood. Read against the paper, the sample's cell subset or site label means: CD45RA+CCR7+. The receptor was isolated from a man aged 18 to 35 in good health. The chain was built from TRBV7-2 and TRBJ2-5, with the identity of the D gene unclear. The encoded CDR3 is CASSSRFLETQYF. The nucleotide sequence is TGTGCCAGCAGCTCAAGGTTTCTGGAGACCCAGTACTTC.